These T cell receptor beta chains were read from a single sample in a study of T cells in Graves' hyperthyroidism and ophthalmopathy. Via MiXCR, TCRdb re-called the multiplex PCR reads, giving one row per CDR3 protein. The table shows about 300,000 distinct CDR3 sequences, with around 20% occurring only once. The sequenced material came from blood. These receptors were obtained from a man aged 50 or older with Graves' ophthalmopathy. Each CDR3 is given with its conserved first and last residue. The D gene is left open where the match is weak. Some rows mark clone size as missing; the rest say once, few, many or name a class of expanded clone.

v_call	cdr3_length	clone_size	d_call	j_call	cdr3_nt	cdr3_aa
TRBV12-3/TRBV12-4	16	-	TRBD1	TRBJ1-5	TGTGCCAGCAGTTCTCCCTCGGGACAGGGCAATCAGCCCCAGCATTTT	CASSSPSGQGNQPQHF
TRBV28	14	-	TRBD2	TRBJ2-2	TGTGCCAGCATCCGGGACTACCTTTCCGGGGAGCTGTTTTTT	CASIRDYLSGELFF
TRBV25-1	12	-	TRBD1	TRBJ2-2	TGTGCCAGCAGTGCGATTATGGGACAGCTGACTTTT	CASSAIMGQLTF
TRBV29-1	15	few	-	TRBJ2-7	TGCAGCGTTGAGTCCAGGACGGGAGTCATCTACGAGCAGTACTTC	CSVESRTGVIYEQYF
TRBV29-1	13	many	TRBD1	TRBJ2-7	TGCAGCGTTGAACGGGACAGGGGATACGAGCAGTACTTC	CSVERDRGYEQYF
TRBV20-1	13	many	TRBD2	TRBJ2-7	TGCAGTCTACTAGCGGTAAACTCCTACGAGCAGTACTTC	CSLLAVNSYEQYF
TRBV28	15	few	TRBD2	TRBJ2-2	TGTGGAATCTCCGGGACTAGCGGGAGGGCCGGGGAGCTGTTTTTT	CGISGTSGRAGELFF
TRBV3-1	14	-	TRBD2	TRBJ2-7	TGTGCCAGCAGCCGCAGACTAGCCTCGGGCGAGCAGTACTTC	CASSRRLASGEQYF
TRBV9	15	-	TRBD2	TRBJ2-3	TGTGCCAGCAGCACAGCGGGAGGACAGACAGATACGCAGTATTTT	CASSTAGGQTDTQYF
TRBV10-3	14	many	-	TRBJ2-2	TGTGCCATCGGGCCTGGGTTGAACACCGGGGAGCTGTTTTTT	CAIGPGLNTGELFF
TRBV7-2	13	many	-	TRBJ2-1	TGTGCCAGCACCTCGGTGGGAGGTGGTGAGCAGTTCTTC	CASTSVGGGEQFF
TRBV12-3/TRBV12-4	16	many	TRBD2	TRBJ2-5	TGTGCCAGCAGTTTAGGCGGGAGTCGGGGACGCGAGACCCAGTACTTC	CASSLGGSRGRETQYF
TRBV28	15	many	-	TRBJ2-1	TGTGCCAGCACTCCTGGTGGGTCCGGGATCGGTGAGCAGTTCTTC	CASTPGGSGIGEQFF
TRBV3-1	13	many	-	TRBJ2-7	TGTGCCAGCAGCCAAGGTCAGGGTTACGAGCAGTACTTC	CASSQGQGYEQYF
TRBV28	16	-	TRBD1	TRBJ1-2	TGTGCCAGCAGTTCCCCGGGACAGGGAGAGGCCTATGGCTACACCTTC	CASSSPGQGEAYGYTF
TRBV12-3/TRBV12-4	13	-	-	TRBJ2-7	TGTGCCAGCAATCCAAAAATGGGCGGCGAGCAGTACTTC	CASNPKMGGEQYF
TRBV27	13	-	-	TRBJ2-3	TGTGCCAGCAGTTTCTTACCCACAGATACGCAGTATTTT	CASSFLPTDTQYF
TRBV29-1	13	-	-	TRBJ2-1	TGCAGCGTTGAGGCAGGTTTGAGCAATGAGCAGTTCTTC	CSVEAGLSNEQFF
TRBV3-1	13	many	-	TRBJ1-2	TGTGCCAGCAGCCATGGACGGGACTATGGCTACACCTTC	CASSHGRDYGYTF
TRBV28	19	-	TRBD1	TRBJ1-6	TGTGCCAGCAGTTTATTCGGGGGGGGACAGAGAGTTTATAATTCACCCCTCCACTTT	CASSLFGGGQRVYNSPLHF
TRBV6-1	16	many	-	TRBJ2-3	TGTGCCAGCAGTTCCGGACTTAGTGGTATCACAGATACGCAGTATTTT	CASSSGLSGITDTQYF
TRBV5-4	13	few	-	TRBJ2-7	TGTGCAGTTATGAAGACGGGCAAATACGAGCAGTACTTC	CAVMKTGKYEQYF
TRBV28	13	-	TRBD1	TRBJ1-6	TGTGCCAGCTCAGGGGACAGGTCCAAACCCCTCCACTTT	CASSGDRSKPLHF
TRBV20-1	15	many	TRBD2	TRBJ2-1	TGCAGTGCTGGACTACTAGCGGGAGGGCCCGGTGAGCAGTTCTTC	CSAGLLAGGPGEQFF
TRBV7-2	13	-	-	TRBJ2-7	TGTGCCAGCAGCTTTCAGGACACCTACGAGCAGTACTTC	CASSFQDTYEQYF
TRBV5-1	14	many	TRBD2	TRBJ2-7	TGCGCCAGCAGCATAGGACTAGCTGACTACGAGCAGTACTTC	CASSIGLADYEQYF
TRBV11-2	13	-	TRBD2	TRBJ2-5	TGTGTCAGCAGCTTAGAGCCGGGAGGGACCCAGTACTTC	CVSSLEPGGTQYF
TRBV20-1	13	many	-	TRBJ2-5	TGCAGTGCCACCGGGGACGTCCAAGAGACCCAGTACTTC	CSATGDVQETQYF